The entry below gives a single T cell receptor (beta chain) sequence along with its context. This clonotype was found a few times. No antigen is known for it. It has no much larger one-base neighbor in the sample; base qualities were not kept. The library was made by RT-PCR. For sequencing, an Illumina HiSeq 2500 was employed. Through fastp at Q25 and MiXCR, TCRdb rebuilt clones from the public reads, retaining in-frame beta chains. Rows matching on CDR3 protein sequence are summarized as one entry with the most common DNA and genes. Present in this sample are 650,000 or so distinct CDR3 sequences, 11% to 15% of which were seen just once. The ten largest make up 6% to 9.5% of the sample. This specimen comes from a study of response to subunit inactivated influenza vaccine (dated by TCRdb to the late 2010s). Background for the entire study: Deep quantitative T cell receptor repertoire profiling was used in the study to track responses to a trivalent subunit inactivated influenza vaccine. Overall study results and their limits: According to the authors, only a limited number of new T cells may be recruited by each seasonal influenza vaccination.

In the germline V gene, CDR1 corresponds to KGHDR and CDR2 to SFDVKD. The CDR3 measures 14 amino acids from cysteine to phenylalanine. Only the CDR3 DNA is retained, 42 bases long and in frame from the first base. Trimming accounts for 10 bases at V and 0 bases at J, while the number of junction bases matched to no gene is 6. Sequences were derived from PBMCs from blood, sampled 14 to 15 days before vaccination. The receptor's source is a middle-aged man who received an inactivated influenza vaccine. Donor details come from another sample of the same person, matched by shared clones. The rearranged chain carries TRBV24-1 and TRBJ2-3, with TRBD2 identical over 7 junction bases. The nucleotide sequence is given as TGTGCCACGAACGGGGGGAGAAGCACAGATACGCAGTATTTT. It codes for CATNGGRSTDTQYF.